The present T cell receptor beta chain was sequenced within a study of metastatic and nonmetastatic thyroid tumors. Study background: Peripheral blood and tumor or nodule samples from malignant and benign thyroid patients were compared. Study-level findings and limits: Patients with malignant thyroid tumors reportedly had significantly higher TCR beta diversity than those with benign nodules, in blood and tumor.

All patients were treatment-naive before thyroid surgery. The table lists this clone with many counts. As yet, its antigen is unknown. In the authors' workflow: In papillary thyroid cancer, a distant-metastasis classifier was built using CDR3 differences across clinicopathological groups. TCRdb reprocessed the PCR reads via MiXCR. TCRdb, not the original authors, processed these V and J calls. Seen here are roughly 58,000 clones, roughly 4.1% observed once, and the top ten hold 20% to 25%. This CDR3 contains 14 residues. The J segment lost 3 bases and the V segment lost 3 bases, leaving 2 bases of the junction unmatched.

This receptor was taken from a female donor with papillary thyroid cancer or a benign thyroid nodule (not recorded which). Some clones in this sample may be carry-over from other donors' samples. Sequencing used blood. The chain uses TRBV12-3 or TRBV12-4 and TRBJ2-7, with 10 bases aligning to TRBD2. The CDR3 bases are TGTGCCAGCAGTTTCTCTAGCGGGAGCTACGAGCAGTACTTC. Its translation: CASSFSSGSYEQYF.